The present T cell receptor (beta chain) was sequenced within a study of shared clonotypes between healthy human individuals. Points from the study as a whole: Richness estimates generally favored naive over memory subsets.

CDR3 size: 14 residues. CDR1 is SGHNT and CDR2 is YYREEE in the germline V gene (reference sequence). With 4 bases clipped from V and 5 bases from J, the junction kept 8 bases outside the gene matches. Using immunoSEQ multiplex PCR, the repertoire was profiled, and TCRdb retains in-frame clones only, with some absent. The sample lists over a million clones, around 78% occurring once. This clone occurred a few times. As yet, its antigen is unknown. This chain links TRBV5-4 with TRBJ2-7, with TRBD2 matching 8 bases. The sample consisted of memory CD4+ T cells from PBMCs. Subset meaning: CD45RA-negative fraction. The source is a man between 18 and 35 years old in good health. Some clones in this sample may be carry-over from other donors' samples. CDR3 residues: CASSLRTSFNEQYF. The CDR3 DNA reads TGTGCCAGCAGCCTAAGGACTAGCTTTAACGAGCAGTACTTC.